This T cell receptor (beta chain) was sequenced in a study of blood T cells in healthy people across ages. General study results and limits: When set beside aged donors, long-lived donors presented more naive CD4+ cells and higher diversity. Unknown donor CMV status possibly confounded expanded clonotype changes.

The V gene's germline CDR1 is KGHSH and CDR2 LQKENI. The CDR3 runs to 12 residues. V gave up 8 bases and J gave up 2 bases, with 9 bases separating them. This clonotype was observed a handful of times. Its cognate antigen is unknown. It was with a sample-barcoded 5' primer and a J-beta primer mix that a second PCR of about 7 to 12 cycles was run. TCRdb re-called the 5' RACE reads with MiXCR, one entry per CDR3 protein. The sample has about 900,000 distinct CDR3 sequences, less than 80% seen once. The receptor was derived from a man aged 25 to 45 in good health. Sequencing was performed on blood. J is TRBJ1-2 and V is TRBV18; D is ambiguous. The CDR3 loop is CASTGRNYGYTF. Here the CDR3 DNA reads TGTGCCAGCACCGGACGGAACTATGGCTACACCTTC. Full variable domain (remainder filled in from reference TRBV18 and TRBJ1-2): NAGVMQNPRHLVRRRGQEARLRCSPMKGHSHVYWYRQLPEEGLKFMVYLQKENIIDESGMPKERFSAEFPKEGPSILRIQQVVRGDSAAYFCASTGRNYGYTFGSGTRLTVV.